This T cell receptor (beta chain) was sequenced in a study of regulatory T cells in long-lasting Graves disease. The authors built TCR beta libraries using iRepertoire HTBI primers and Arm-PCR of CDR3 regions. Via MiXCR, TCRdb re-called the multiplex PCR reads, giving one row per CDR3 protein. In the table there are under 450,000 distinct CDR3 sequences, 12% of which are singletons. This clonotype appeared many times. Antigen unknown. Time point noted: newly diagnosed GD, antithyroid drugs for less than 3 months. Generation of the TCR library employed RNA extracted from PBMCs. Study-level results: Accuracy was possibly reduced by small sample size.

The ends were cut back, 3 bases at V and 5 bases at J, with 14 bases in the middle. The CDR3 runs to 14 residues. These records were also assigned to another study, of T cells in Graves' hyperthyroidism and ophthalmopathy. As that report states: First-round RT-PCR of the TCR CDR3 relied on the HTBI primer set. Most expanded thyroid clonotypes above 0.001 also appeared in blood.

The J gene is TRBJ2-7, the V gene TRBV12-3 or TRBV12-4, with D unclear. This receptor was taken from a young woman with Graves disease. Sequenced material: peripheral blood mononuclear cells (PBMCs), taken at new diagnosis, from a patient treated with antithyroid drugs. CDR3 DNA sequence: TGTGCCAGCAGTTTTGTGGCTATTTTTGACGAGCAGTACTTC. Translating it yields CASSFVAIFDEQYF.